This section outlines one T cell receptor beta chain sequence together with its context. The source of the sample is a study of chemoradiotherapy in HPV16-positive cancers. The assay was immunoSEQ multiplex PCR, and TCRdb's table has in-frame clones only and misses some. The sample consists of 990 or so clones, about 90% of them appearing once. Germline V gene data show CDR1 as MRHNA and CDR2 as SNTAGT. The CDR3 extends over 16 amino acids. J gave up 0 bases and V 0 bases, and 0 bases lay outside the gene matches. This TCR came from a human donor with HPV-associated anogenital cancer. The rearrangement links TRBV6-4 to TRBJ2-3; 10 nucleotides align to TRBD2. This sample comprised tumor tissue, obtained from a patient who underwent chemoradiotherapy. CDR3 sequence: CASSDSAGGSTDTQYF. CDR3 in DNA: TGTGCCAGCAGTGACTCAGCGGGAGGGAGCACAGATACGCAGTATTTT.